This T cell receptor beta chain appears in the sequencing data of a study of cytomegalovirus exposure and HLA in healthy donors. About the study: The study placed approximately 80% of its roughly 400 genotyped donors in the Caucasian-associated ancestry cluster.

The PCR was carried out with 60 Vbeta primers and 13 Jbeta primers. The data were produced by immunoSEQ multiplex PCR, yet TCRdb's version contains in-frame clones alone and is incomplete. The repertoire holds around 130,000 clones, 75% to 85% seen once, with 1% to 1.5% in the top ten. Notes on this clone: Its antigen is not known.

Study-wide results and caveats: Follow-up analysis seemed to connect common viral pathogens with several of the most significant clusters identified. In a later analysis, V- and J-gene trimming of beta chains associated with a DCLRE1C missense variant, replicated independently. Presence/absence analysis assumed near-uniform sequencing depth across donors.

The TCR sequence derives from a girl aged 2 to 10 in good health and CMV-seronegative. Sequences were obtained from PBMCs.

For the CDR3, the DNA is TGTGCCTGGAGTGTAGGTTCACTAGCAGAGACCCAGTACTTC. Its translation: CAWSVGSLAETQYF. The gene calls are TRBV30 and TRBJ2-5, with a possible D match to TRBD2 (6 bases). This CDR3 is 14 amino acids long. Germline CDR1 and CDR2: GTSNPN and SVGIG (reference sequence). Trimming removed 0 bases at V and 4 bases at J, with 12 bases between.